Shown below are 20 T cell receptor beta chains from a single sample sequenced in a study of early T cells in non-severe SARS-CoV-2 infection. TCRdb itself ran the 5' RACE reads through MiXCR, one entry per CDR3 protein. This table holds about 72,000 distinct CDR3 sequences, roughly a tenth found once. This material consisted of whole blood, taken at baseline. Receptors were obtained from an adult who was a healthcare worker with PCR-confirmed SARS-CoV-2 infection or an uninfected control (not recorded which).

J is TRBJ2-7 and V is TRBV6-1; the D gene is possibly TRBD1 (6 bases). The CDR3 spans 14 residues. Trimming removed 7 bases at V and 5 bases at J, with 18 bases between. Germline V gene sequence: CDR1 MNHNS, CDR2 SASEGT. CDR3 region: CASTKGTGSNEQYF. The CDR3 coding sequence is TGTGCCAGCACTAAGGGAACAGGGTCGAACGAGCAGTACTTC.

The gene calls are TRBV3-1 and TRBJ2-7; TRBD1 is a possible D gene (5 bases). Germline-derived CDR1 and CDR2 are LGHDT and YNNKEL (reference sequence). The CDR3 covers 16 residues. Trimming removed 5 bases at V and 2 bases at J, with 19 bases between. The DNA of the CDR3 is TGTGCCAGCAGCAAAAGGGGTGACTGGCTCGCCTACGAGCAGTACTTC. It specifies CASSKRGDWLAYEQYF.

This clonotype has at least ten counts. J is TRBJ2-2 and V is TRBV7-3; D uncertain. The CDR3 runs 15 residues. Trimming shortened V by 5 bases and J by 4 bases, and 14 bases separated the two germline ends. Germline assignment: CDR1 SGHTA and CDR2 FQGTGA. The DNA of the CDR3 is TGTGCCAGCAGCCCGTCGGTACCCTTCACCGGGGAGCTGTTTTTT. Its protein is CASSPSVPFTGELFF.

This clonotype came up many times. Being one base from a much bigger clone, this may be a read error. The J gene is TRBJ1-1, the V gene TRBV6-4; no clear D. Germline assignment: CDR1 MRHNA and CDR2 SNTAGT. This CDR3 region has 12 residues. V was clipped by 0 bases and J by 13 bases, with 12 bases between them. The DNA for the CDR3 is TGTGCCAGCAGTGACTCTACCGGTGAGGTTTTCTTT. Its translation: CASSDSTGEVFF.

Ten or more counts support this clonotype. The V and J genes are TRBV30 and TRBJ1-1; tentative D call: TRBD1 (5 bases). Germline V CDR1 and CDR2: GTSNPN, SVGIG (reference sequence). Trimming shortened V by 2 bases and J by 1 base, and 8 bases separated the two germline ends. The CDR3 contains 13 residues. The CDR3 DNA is TGTGCCTGGAGTCAGGGCCAGAACACTGAAGCTTTCTTT. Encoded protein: CAWSQGQNTEAFF.

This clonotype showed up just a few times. The CDR3 DNA reads as TGCGCCAGCACACAGAACTCCTACAATGAGCAGTTCTTC. Its translation is CASTQNSYNEQFF. This chain uses TRBV5-1 with TRBJ2-1; D remains ambiguous. Trimming stripped 6 bases from V and 0 bases from J, with 7 bases between. The CDR3 has 13 residues. Germline-derived CDR1 and CDR2 are SGHRS and YFSETQ.

CDR3 region: CASSNTVLNSGNTIYF. The CDR3 nucleotides are TGTGCCAGCAGTAACACGGTTCTCAACTCTGGAAACACCATATATTTT. The chain has TRBV6-5 and TRBJ1-3; no reliable D call. The CDR3 is 16 amino acids. Per the germline V gene, CDR1 is MNHEY and CDR2 is SVGAGI. Trimming took off 5 bases at V and 0 bases at J, with 14 bases between the two ends.

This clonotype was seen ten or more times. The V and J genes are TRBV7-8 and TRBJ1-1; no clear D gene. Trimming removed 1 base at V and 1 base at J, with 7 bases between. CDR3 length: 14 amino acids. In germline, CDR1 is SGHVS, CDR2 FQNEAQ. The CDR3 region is CASSLVGSNTEAFF. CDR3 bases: TGTGCCAGCAGCTTAGTGGGCTCGAACACTGAAGCTTTCTTT.

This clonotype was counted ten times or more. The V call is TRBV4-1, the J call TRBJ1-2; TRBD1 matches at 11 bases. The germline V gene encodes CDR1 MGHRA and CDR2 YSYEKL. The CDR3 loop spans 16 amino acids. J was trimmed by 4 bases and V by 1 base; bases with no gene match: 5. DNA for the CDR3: TGCGCCAGCAGCCAAGTCTCCGGGACAGGGGGCTATGGCTACACCTTC. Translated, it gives CASSQVSGTGGYGYTF.

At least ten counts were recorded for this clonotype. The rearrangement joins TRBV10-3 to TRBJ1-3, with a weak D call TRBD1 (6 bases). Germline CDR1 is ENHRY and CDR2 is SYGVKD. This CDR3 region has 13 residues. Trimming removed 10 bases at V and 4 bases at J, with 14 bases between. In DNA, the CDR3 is TGTGCCACCCGACAGGTGTCAGGAAACACCATATATTTT. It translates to CATRQVSGNTIYF.

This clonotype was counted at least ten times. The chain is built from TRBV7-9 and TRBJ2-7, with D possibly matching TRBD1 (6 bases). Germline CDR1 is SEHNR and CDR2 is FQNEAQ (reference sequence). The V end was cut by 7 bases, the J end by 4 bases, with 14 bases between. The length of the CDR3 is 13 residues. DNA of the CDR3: TGTGCCAGCACCCAAGGGCAGGGGTACGAGCAGTACTTC. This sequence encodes CASTQGQGYEQYF. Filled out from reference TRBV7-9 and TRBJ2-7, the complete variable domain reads DTGVSQNPRHKITKRGQNVTFRCDPISEHNRLYWYRQTLGQGPEFLTYFQNEAQLEKSRLLSDRFSAERPKGSFSTLEIQRTEQGDSAMYLCASTQGQGYEQYFGPGTRLTVT.

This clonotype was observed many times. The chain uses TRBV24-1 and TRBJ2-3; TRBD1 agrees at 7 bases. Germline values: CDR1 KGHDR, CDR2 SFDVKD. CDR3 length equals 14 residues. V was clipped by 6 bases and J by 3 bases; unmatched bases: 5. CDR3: CATSRSGGTDTQYF. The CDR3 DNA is TGTGCCACCAGTCGGTCAGGGGGAACAGATACGCAGTATTTT.

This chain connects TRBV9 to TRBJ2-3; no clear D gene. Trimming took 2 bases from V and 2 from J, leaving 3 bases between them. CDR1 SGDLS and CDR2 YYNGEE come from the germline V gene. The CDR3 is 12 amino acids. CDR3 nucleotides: TGTGCCAGCAGCGTGAACACAGATACGCAGTATTTT. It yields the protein CASSVNTDTQYF.

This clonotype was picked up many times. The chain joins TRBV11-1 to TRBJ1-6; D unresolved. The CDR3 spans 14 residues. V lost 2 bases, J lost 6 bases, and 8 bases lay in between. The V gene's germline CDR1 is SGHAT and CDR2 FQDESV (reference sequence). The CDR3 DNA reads TGTGCCAGCAGCTTAACAGACATTAATTCACCCCTCCACTTT. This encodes CASSLTDINSPLHF.

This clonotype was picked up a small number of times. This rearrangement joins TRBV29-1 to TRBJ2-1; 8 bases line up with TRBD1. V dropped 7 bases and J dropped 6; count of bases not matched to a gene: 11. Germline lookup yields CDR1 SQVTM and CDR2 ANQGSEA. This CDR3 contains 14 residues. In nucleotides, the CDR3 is TGCAGCGCCACGAGACAGGGGTTCAGCAATGAGCAGTTCTTC. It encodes CSATRQGFSNEQFF.

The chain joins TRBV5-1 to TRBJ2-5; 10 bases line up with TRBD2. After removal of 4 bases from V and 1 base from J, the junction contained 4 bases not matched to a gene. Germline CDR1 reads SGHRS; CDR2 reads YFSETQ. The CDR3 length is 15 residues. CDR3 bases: TGCGCCAGCAGCCTACTAGCGGGGACCCAAGAGACCCAGTACTTC. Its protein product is CASSLLAGTQETQYF.

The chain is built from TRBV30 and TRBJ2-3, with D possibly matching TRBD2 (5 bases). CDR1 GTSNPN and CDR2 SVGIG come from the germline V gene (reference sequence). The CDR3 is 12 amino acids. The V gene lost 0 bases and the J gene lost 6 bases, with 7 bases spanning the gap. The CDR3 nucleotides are TGTGCCTGGAGTGTACGAGGGGATACGCAGTATTTT. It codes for CAWSVRGDTQYF.

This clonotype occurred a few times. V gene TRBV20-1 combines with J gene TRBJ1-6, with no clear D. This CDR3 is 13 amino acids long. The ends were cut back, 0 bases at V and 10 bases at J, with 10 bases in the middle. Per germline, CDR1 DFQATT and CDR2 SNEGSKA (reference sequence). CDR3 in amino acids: CSARDRYISPLHF. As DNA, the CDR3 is TGCAGTGCTAGAGATCGATATATATCACCCCTCCACTTT.

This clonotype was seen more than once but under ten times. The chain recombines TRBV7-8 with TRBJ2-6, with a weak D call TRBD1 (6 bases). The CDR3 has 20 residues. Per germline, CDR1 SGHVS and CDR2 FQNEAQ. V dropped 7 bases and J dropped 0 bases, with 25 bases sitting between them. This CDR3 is CASKGIRGETASSGANVLTF. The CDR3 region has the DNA TGTGCCAGCAAAGGAATCAGGGGAGAGACAGCTTCCTCTGGGGCCAACGTCCTGACTTTC.

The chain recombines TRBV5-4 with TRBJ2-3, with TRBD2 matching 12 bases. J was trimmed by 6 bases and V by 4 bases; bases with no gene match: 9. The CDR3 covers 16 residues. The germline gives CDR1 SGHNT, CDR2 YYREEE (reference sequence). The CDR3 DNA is TGTGCCAGCAGCCTGACTAGCGGGGGCCTAGGTGATACGCAGTATTTT. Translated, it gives CASSLTSGGLGDTQYF.